Below, 20 T cell receptor beta chains from the same sample are listed, as sequenced in a study of patients and donors after allogeneic stem cell transplantation. One entry per CDR3 protein, called by TCRdb with MiXCR from the RT-PCR reads. The sample lists over 400,000 distinct CDR3 sequences; approximately 16% were seen once. Sequenced material: blood, either unsorted or a sorted T cell fraction (not recorded which). These receptors were taken from a human donor who was either an allogeneic HSCT recipient or a stem cell or donor lymphocyte infusion donor (not recorded which). It is not recorded whose cells these are; they may come from a transplant donor.

This clonotype has a handful of counts. This sequence joins TRBV12-5 and TRBJ2-3, with TRBD1 matching 8 bases. The CDR3 has 20 amino acids. V dropped 4 bases and J dropped 3; count of bases not matched to a gene: 21. Per the germline V gene, CDR1 is LGHNT and CDR2 is FRNRAP. As DNA, the CDR3 is TGTGCTAGTGGTTCGACAGGGGTTAACATCCTTAGAGGCAAAACAGATACGCAGTATTTT. Residues: CASGSTGVNILRGKTDTQYF.

The CDR3 region is CASSPNEIEQFF. Written as DNA, the CDR3 is TGTGCCAGCAGCCCCAATGAAATTGAGCAGTTCTTC. The chain uses TRBV6-5 and TRBJ2-1, with D unclear. The V end lost 6 bases, the J end lost 9 bases, and 12 bases lay between the germline ends. The CDR3 spans 12 residues. Germline V gives CDR1 MNHEY, CDR2 SVGAGI.

This clonotype was recorded many times. The chain uses TRBV4-3 and TRBJ2-1; tentative D call: TRBD1 (8 bases). The CDR3 consists of 15 residues. Germline CDR1 reads LGHNA; CDR2 reads YSLEER. Trimming removed 1 base from V and 7 bases from J, with 14 bases in between. CDR3: CASSQGYRGGNEQFF. The CDR3 region has the DNA TGCGCCAGCAGCCAAGGTTACAGGGGGGGGAATGAGCAGTTCTTC.

The J gene is TRBJ1-1, the V gene TRBV2, with TRBD1 as a possible D gene (5 bases). The CDR3 spans 14 residues. CDR1 SNHLY and CDR2 FYNNEI come from the germline V gene. The V gene lost 6 bases and the J gene lost 0 bases, with 11 bases spanning the gap. CDR3 DNA sequence: TGTGCCAGCAGGTGGGCAGGGCTGAACACTGAAGCTTTCTTT. Translated: CASRWAGLNTEAFF.

The gene calls are TRBV29-1 and TRBJ1-5; TRBD1 aligns across 8 bases. The CDR3 has 17 amino acids. After removal of 5 bases from V and 2 bases from J, the junction contained 14 bases not matched to a gene. Germline values: CDR1 SQVTM, CDR2 ANQGSEA. The CDR3 region is CSVTLDRVNSGNQPQHF. The CDR3 nucleotides read TGCAGCGTTACCCTGGACAGGGTTAATAGTGGCAATCAGCCCCAGCATTTT.

This clonotype has at least ten counts. The rearrangement uses TRBV5-1 and TRBJ2-5; 8 nucleotides line up with TRBD1. The V gene end was trimmed by 3 bases and the J gene end by 2 bases; junction bases not matched to a gene: 6. The CDR3 spans 15 residues. Germline CDR1 reads SGHRS; CDR2 reads YFSETQ. The CDR3 DNA reads as TGCGCCAGCAGCTCCGGGGACAGGAGGCAAGAGACCCAGTACTTC. As protein: CASSSGDRRQETQYF.

The genes are TRBV6-4 and TRBJ2-3; 7 bases agree with TRBD1. CDR1 is MRHNA, CDR2 SNTAGT, per germline. V shed 4 bases, J shed 2 bases, and the junction held 3 bases outside the gene matches. This CDR3 is 14 amino acids long. The CDR3 reads CASSAGQSTDTQYF. The CDR3 DNA reads TGTGCCAGCAGTGCGGGACAGTCCACAGATACGCAGTATTTT.

This rearrangement joins TRBV4-1 to TRBJ2-3; TRBD2 aligns across 8 bases. CDR1 is MGHRA, CDR2 YSYEKL, per germline. This CDR3 is built from 18 residues. Unmatched junction bases numbered 12, after V lost 2 bases and J lost 2 bases. The CDR3 spells CASSQQLIPGLVTDTQYF. CDR3 bases: TGCGCCAGCAGCCAACAACTCATCCCGGGACTAGTCACAGATACGCAGTATTTT.

Here the CDR3 reads CASSLRLDNNEQFF. The CDR3 DNA is TGTGCCAGCAGTTTAAGACTAGACAACAATGAGCAGTTCTTC. The chain couples TRBV12-3 or TRBV12-4 to TRBJ2-1, with D possibly TRBD2 on 6 matching bases. This CDR3 comprises 14 residues. Trimming left V 2 bases short and J 5 bases short, with 10 bases between.

J is TRBJ1-1 and V is TRBV9, with D perhaps TRBD1 (5 bases). Trimming removed 4 bases at V and 0 bases at J, with 16 bases between. Germline V CDR1 and CDR2: SGDLS, YYNGEE. CDR3 length equals 16 residues. CDR3 protein: CASSPRDQDMNTEAFF. CDR3 sequence (DNA): TGTGCCAGCAGCCCCAGGGACCAGGACATGAACACTGAAGCTTTCTTT.

This clonotype has just a few counts. The chain joins TRBV5-1 to TRBJ2-3, with D unresolved. The CDR3 is 16 amino acids. V was trimmed by 1 base and J by 2 bases, leaving 14 bases between them. Germline V gene data show CDR1 as SGHRS and CDR2 as YFSETQ. The CDR3 bases are TGCGCCAGCAGCTTGAGTCCGTCCAGCATCACAGATACGCAGTATTTT. Encoded protein: CASSLSPSSITDTQYF.

This clonotype was detected only a few times. The chain recombines TRBV7-2 with TRBJ2-5, with TRBD1 matching 7 bases. J gave up 5 bases and V 6 bases, and 6 bases lay outside the gene matches. The CDR3 is made up of 13 amino acids. CDR1 is SGHTA, CDR2 FQGNSA, per germline. The CDR3 DNA reads TGTGCCAGCAGACAAACAGGGGTGGAGACCCAGTACTTC. Residues: CASRQTGVETQYF.

V gene TRBV18 combines with J gene TRBJ1-4; D might be TRBD1 (6 bases). The CDR3 sequence is 14 residues long. The ends were cut back, 6 bases at V and 3 bases at J, with 11 bases in the middle. The germline V gene has CDR1 KGHSH and CDR2 LQKENI. CDR3 in amino acids: CASSPRGSNEKLFF. Here the CDR3 DNA reads TGTGCCAGCTCGCCCAGGGGCTCTAATGAAAAACTGTTTTTT.

This clonotype turned up a few times. This chain connects TRBV12-3 or TRBV12-4 to TRBJ1-1; D gene ambiguous. The CDR3 contains 16 residues. V lost 0 bases and J 1 base, leaving 12 bases between the germline ends. CDR3 sequence: CASSLAGLGPNTEAFF. The CDR3 nucleotides read TGTGCCAGCAGTTTAGCAGGCTTGGGTCCGAACACTGAAGCTTTCTTT.

CDR3 nucleotides: TGTGCCAGCAACGCAGGGGGCGGTGACACTGAAGCTTTCTTT. This encodes CASNAGGGDTEAFF. The chain recombines TRBV12-3 or TRBV12-4 with TRBJ1-1; 8 nucleotides align to TRBD1. This CDR3 comprises 14 residues. V dropped 7 bases and J dropped 3; count of bases not matched to a gene: 7.

This clonotype appeared many times. The rearrangement uses TRBV12-3 or TRBV12-4 and TRBJ1-4; perhaps TRBD1 as D (6 bases). CDR3 length: 13 residues. The V and J ends lost 6 bases and 12 bases respectively, with 17 bases between them. CDR3 coding DNA: TGTGCCAGCAGACCCGGACGGGGGGGCGAACTGTTTTTT. The encoded protein is CASRPGRGGELFF.

This clonotype was seen repeatedly, ten times or more. V is TRBV12-3 or TRBV12-4 and J is TRBJ1-2; D gene ambiguous. The CDR3 sequence is 12 residues long. Trimming cost V 7 bases and J 8 bases, with 14 bases left between them. CDR3 sequence (DNA): TGTGCCAGCACGGGTAGCGGTAGGGGCTACACCTTC. This sequence encodes CASTGSGRGYTF.

This clonotype was seen more than once but under ten times. V usage is TRBV3-1 and J usage is TRBJ2-2; 8 bases agree with TRBD2. The CDR3 has 18 amino acids. Germline V gene sequence: CDR1 LGHDT, CDR2 YNNKEL (reference sequence). V trimming: 7 bases; J trimming: 5 bases; junction bases outside the gene matches: 18. The CDR3 coding sequence is TGTGCCAGCACTACAATGTCCTTTAGCGGGACTGGGACCGGGGAGCTGTTTTTT. Translated, it gives CASTTMSFSGTGTGELFF.

V usage is TRBV4-3 and J usage is TRBJ2-3; D ambiguous. The CDR3 is 15 residues long. The germline V and J ends were trimmed by 1 base and 0 bases, with 8 bases remaining between them. CDR1 and CDR2 from the germline V gene are LGHNA and YSLEER. CDR3 amino acids: CASSQVTWSTDTQYF. As DNA, the CDR3 is TGCGCCAGCAGCCAAGTAACGTGGAGCACAGATACGCAGTATTTT.

This chain links TRBV12-3 or TRBV12-4 with TRBJ2-7; 12 bases agree with TRBD2. The CDR3 extends over 15 amino acids. V lost 5 bases and J lost 2; bases outside the gene matches: 4. The CDR3 reads CASSRPSGRAYEQYF. In DNA form, the CDR3 reads TGTGCCAGCAGTCGCCCTAGCGGGAGGGCCTACGAGCAGTACTTC.